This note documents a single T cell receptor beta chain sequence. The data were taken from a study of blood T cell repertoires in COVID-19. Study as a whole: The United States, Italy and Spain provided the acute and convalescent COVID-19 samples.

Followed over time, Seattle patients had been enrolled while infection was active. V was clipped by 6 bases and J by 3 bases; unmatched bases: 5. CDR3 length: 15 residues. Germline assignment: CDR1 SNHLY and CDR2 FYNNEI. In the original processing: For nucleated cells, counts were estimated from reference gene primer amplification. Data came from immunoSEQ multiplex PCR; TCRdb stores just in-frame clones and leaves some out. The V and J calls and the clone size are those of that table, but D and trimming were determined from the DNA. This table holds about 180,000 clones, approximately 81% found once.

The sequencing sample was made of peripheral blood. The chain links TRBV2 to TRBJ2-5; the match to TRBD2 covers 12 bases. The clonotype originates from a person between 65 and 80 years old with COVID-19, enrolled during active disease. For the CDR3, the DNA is TGTGCCAGCAGGACCAGACTAGCGGGGGAAGAGACCCAGTACTTC. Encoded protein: CASRTRLAGEETQYF.